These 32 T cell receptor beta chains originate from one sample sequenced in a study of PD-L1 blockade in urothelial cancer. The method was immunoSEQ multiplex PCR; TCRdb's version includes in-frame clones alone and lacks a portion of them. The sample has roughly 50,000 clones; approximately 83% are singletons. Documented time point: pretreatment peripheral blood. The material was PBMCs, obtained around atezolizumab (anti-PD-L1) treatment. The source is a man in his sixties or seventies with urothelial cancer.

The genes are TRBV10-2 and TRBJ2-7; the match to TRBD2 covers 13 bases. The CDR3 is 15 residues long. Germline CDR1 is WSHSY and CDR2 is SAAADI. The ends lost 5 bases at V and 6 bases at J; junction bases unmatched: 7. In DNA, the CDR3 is TGCGCCAGCAGTCAAACTAGCGGGAGGGTTAGCGAGCAGTACTTC. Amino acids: CASSQTSGRVSEQYF.

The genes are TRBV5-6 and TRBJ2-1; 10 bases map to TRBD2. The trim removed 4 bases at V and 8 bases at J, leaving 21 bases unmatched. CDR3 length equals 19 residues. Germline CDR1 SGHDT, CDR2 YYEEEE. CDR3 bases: TGTGCCAGCAGCCCCCCTGAGGGGAGCGGGAGGGCCCGTAGGGATGAGCAGTTCTTC. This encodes CASSPPEGSGRARRDEQFF.

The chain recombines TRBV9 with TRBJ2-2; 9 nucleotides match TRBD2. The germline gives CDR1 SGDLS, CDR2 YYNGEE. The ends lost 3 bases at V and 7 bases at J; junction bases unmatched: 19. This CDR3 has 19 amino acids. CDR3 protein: CASSADLWTSDIGGGELFF. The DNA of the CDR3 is TGTGCCAGCAGCGCCGACCTATGGACTAGCGATATTGGGGGCGGGGAGCTGTTTTTT.

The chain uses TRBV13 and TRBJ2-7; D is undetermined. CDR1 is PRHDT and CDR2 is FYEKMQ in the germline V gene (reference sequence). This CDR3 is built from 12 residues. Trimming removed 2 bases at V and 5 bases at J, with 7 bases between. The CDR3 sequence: CASSLNFDEQYF. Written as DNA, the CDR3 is TGTGCCAGCAGCTTAAATTTCGACGAGCAGTACTTC.

The CDR3 sequence is CASSWGLSGVIAKNIQYF. In DNA, the CDR3 is TGCGCCAGCAGCTGGGGACTTAGCGGGGTTATAGCCAAAAACATTCAGTACTTC. This chain links TRBV5-1 with TRBJ2-4; 8 bases map to TRBD2. The junction had 11 bases not matched to a gene; V was cut back by 3 bases and J by 0 bases. CDR3 length equals 18 residues. CDR1 is SGHRS, CDR2 YFSETQ, per germline.

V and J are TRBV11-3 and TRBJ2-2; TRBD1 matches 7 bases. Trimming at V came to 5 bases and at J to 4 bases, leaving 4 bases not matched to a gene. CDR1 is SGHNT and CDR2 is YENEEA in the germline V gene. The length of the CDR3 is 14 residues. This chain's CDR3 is CASSLGTATGELFF. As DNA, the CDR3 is TGTGCCAGCAGCCTTGGGACAGCCACCGGGGAGCTGTTTTTT.

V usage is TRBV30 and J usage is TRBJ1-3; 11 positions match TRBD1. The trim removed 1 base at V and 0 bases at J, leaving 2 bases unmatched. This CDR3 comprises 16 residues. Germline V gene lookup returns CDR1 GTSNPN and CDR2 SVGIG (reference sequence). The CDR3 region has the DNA TGTGCCTGGAGTGCCGGACAGGGGGCCTCTGGAAACACCATATATTTT. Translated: CAWSAGQGASGNTIYF.

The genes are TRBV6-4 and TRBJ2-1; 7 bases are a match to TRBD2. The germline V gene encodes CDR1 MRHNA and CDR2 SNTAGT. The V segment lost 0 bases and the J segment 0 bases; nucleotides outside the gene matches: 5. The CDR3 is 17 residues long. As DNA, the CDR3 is TGTGCCAGCAGTGACTCGATTAGCGGGTACTCCTACAATGAGCAGTTCTTC. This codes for CASSDSISGYSYNEQFF.

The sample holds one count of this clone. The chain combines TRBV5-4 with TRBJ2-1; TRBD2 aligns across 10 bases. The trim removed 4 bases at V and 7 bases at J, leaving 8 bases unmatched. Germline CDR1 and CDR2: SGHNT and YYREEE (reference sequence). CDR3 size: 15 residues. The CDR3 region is CASSRFSGRMNEQFF. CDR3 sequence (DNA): TGTGCCAGCAGCCGCTTTAGCGGGAGGATGAATGAGCAGTTCTTC. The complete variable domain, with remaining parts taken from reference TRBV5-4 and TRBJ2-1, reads ETGVTQSPTHLIKTRGQQVTLRCSSQSGHNTVSWYQQALGQGPQFIFQYYREEENGRGNFPPRFSGLQFPNYSSELNVNALELDDSALYLCASSRFSGRMNEQFFGPGTRLTVL.

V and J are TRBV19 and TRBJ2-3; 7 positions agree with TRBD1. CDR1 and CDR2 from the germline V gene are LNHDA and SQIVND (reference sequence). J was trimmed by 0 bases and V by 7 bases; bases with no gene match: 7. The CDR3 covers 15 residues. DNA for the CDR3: TGTGCCAGTACCAAGACAGGGCTTAGCACAGATACGCAGTATTTT. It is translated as CASTKTGLSTDTQYF.

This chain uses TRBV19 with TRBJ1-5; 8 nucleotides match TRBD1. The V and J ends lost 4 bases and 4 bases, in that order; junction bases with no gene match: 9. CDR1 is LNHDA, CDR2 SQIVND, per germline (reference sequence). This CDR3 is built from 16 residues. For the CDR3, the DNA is TGTGCCAGTAGTAGGGCGGGACAGGCCGTTAATCAGCCCCAGCATTTT. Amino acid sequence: CASSRAGQAVNQPQHF.

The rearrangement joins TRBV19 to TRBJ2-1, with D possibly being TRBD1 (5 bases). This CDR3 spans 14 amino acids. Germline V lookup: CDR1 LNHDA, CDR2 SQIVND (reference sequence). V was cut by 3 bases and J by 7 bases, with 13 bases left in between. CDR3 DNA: TGTGCCAGTAGTATTCGCAGGGAAATTAATGAGCAGTTCTTC. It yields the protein CASSIRREINEQFF.

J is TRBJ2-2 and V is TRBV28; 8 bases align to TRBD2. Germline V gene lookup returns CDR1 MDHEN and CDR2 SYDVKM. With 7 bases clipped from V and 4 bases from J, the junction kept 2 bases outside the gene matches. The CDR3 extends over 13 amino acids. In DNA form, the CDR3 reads TGTGCCAGCAACGGGAGGGCCACCGGGGAGCTGTTTTTT. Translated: CASNGRATGELFF.

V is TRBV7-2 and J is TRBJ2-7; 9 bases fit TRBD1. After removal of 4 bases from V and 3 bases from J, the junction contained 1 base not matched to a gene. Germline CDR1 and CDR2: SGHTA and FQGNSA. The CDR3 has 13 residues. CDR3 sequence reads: CASSWDRVYEQYF. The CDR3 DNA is TGTGCCAGCAGCTGGGACAGGGTCTACGAGCAGTACTTC. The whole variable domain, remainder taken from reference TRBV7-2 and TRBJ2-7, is GAGVSQSPSNKVTEKGKDVELRCDPISGHTALYWYRQSLGQGLEFLIYFQGNSAPDKSGLPSDRFSAERTGGSVSTLTIQRTQQEDSAVYLCASSWDRVYEQYFGPGTRLTVT.

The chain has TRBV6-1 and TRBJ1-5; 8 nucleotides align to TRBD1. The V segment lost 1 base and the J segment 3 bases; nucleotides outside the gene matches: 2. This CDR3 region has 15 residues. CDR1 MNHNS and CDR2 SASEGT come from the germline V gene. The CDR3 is CASSEVGQDNQPQHF. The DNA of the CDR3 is TGTGCCAGCAGTGAAGTGGGACAGGACAATCAGCCCCAGCATTTT.

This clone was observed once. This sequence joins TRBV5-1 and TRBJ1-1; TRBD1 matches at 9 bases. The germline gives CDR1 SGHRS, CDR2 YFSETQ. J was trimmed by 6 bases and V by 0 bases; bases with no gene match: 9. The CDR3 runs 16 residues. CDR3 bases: TGCGCCAGCAGCTTGGGGAACAGGGGGCGAGGGTCTGAAGCTTTCTTT. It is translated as CASSLGNRGRGSEAFF. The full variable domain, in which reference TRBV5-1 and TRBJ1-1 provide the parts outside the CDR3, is KAGVTQTPRYLIKTRGQQVTLSCSPISGHRSVSWYQQTPGQGLQFLFEYFSETQRNKGNFPGRFSGRQFSNSRSEMNVSTLELGDSALYLCASSLGNRGRGSEAFFGQGTRLTVV.

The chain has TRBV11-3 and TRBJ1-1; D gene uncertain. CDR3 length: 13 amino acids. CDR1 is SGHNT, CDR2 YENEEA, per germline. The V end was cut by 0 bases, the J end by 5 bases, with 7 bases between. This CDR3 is CASSLDGETEAFF. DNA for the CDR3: TGTGCCAGCAGCTTAGACGGGGAAACTGAAGCTTTCTTT.

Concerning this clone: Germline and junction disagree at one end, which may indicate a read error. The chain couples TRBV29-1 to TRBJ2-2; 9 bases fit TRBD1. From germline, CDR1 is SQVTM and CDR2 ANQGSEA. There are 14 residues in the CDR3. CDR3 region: CSVAGTGNAGELFF. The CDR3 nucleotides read TGCAGCGTTGCCGGGACAGGGAACGCCGGGGAGCTGTTTTTT.

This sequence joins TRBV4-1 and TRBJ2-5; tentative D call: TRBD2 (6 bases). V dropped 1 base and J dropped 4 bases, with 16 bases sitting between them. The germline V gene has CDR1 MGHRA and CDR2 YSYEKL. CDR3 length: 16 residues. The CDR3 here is CASSQGLVVRGETQYF. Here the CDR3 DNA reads TGCGCCAGCAGCCAAGGACTAGTAGTCAGAGGAGAGACCCAGTACTTC.

The CDR3 loop is CASSQGTGDADTQYF. CDR3 DNA: TGCGCCAGCAGCCAAGGCACAGGGGATGCAGATACGCAGTATTTT. The genes are TRBV4-1 and TRBJ2-3, with 7 bases identical to TRBD1. V shed 1 base, J shed 4 bases, and the junction held 5 bases outside the gene matches. CDR3 length equals 15 residues. CDR1 and CDR2 from the germline V gene are MGHRA and YSYEKL.

The CDR3 protein is CASSSNFRVNNEQFF. CDR3 sequence (DNA): TGTGCCAGCAGCTCAAATTTCCGGGTGAACAATGAGCAGTTCTTC. This sequence joins TRBV7-3 and TRBJ2-1; D is uncertain. The CDR3 consists of 15 residues. Germline V lookup: CDR1 SGHTA, CDR2 FQGTGA. V was pared by 4 bases and J by 5 bases, with 15 bases between.

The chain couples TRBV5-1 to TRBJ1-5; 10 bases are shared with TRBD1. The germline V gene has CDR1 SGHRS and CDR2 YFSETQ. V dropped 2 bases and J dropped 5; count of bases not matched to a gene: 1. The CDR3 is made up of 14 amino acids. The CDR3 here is CASSFGQGDQPQHF. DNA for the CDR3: TGCGCCAGCAGCTTTGGACAGGGGGATCAGCCCCAGCATTTT. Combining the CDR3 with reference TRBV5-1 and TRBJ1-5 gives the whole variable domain KAGVTQTPRYLIKTRGQQVTLSCSPISGHRSVSWYQQTPGQGLQFLFEYFSETQRNKGNFPGRFSGRQFSNSRSEMNVSTLELGDSALYLCASSFGQGDQPQHFGDGTRLSIL.

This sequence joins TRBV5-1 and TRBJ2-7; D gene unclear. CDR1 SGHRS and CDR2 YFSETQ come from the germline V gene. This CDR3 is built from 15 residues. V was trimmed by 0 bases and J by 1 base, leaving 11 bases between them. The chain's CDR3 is CASSLGQVPSYEQYF. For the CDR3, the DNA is TGCGCCAGCAGCTTGGGGCAGGTTCCATCCTACGAGCAGTACTTC.

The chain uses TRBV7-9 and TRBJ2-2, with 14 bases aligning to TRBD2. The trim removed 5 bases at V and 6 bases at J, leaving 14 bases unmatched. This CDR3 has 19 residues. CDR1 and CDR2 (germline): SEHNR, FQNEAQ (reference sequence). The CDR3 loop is CASSESPGTSGRVAGELFF. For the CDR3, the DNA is TGTGCCAGCAGCGAAAGTCCCGGGACTAGCGGGAGAGTAGCCGGGGAGCTGTTTTTT. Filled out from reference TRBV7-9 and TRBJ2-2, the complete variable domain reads DTGVSQNPRHKITKRGQNVTFRCDPISEHNRLYWYRQTLGQGPEFLTYFQNEAQLEKSRLLSDRFSAERPKGSFSTLEIQRTEQGDSAMYLCASSESPGTSGRVAGELFFGEGSRLTVL.

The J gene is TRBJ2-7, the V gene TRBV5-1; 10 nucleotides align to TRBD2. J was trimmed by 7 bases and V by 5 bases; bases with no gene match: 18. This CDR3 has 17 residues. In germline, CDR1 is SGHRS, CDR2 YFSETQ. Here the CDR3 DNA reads TGCGCCAGCAGACCCCTTCAAAGCGGGAGGGCCCTTGGGGAGCAGTACTTC. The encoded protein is CASRPLQSGRALGEQYF.

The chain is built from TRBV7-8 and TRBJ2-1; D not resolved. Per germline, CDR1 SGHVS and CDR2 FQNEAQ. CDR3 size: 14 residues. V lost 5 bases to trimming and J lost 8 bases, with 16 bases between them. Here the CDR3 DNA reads TGTGCCAGCAGCCGAACCGAGGCCGACCATGAGCAGTTCTTC. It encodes CASSRTEADHEQFF.

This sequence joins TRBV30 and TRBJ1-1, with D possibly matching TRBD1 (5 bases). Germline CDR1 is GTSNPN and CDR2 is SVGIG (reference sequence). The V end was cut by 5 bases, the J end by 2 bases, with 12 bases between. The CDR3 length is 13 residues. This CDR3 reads CAWVDSSNTEAFF. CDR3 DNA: TGTGCCTGGGTAGACAGTTCCAACACTGAAGCTTTCTTT.

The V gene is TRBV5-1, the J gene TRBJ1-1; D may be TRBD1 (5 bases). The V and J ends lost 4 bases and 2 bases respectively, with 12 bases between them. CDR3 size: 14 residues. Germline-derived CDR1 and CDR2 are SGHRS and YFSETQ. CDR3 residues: CASSVDNPNTEAFF. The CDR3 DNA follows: TGCGCCAGCAGCGTGGACAACCCAAACACTGAAGCTTTCTTT.

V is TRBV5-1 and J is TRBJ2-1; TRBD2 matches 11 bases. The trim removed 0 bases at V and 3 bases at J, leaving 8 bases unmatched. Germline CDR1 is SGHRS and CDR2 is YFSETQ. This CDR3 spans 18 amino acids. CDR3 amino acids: CASSLGLAGGGLYNEQFF. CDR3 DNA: TGCGCCAGCAGCTTGGGCCTAGCGGGAGGAGGGCTCTACAATGAGCAGTTCTTC.

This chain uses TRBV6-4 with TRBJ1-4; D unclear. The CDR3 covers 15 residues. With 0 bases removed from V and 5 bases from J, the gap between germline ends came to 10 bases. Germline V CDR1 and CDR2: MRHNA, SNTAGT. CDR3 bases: TGTGCCAGCAGTGACTCAGCCGGTGCAAATGAAAAACTGTTTTTT. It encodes CASSDSAGANEKLFF.

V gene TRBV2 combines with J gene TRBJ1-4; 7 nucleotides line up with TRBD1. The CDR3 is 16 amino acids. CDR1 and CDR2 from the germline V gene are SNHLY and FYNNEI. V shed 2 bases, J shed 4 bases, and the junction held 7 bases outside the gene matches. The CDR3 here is CASSEWPTGLNEKLFF. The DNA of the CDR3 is TGTGCCAGCAGTGAATGGCCGACAGGGCTTAATGAAAAACTGTTTTTT.

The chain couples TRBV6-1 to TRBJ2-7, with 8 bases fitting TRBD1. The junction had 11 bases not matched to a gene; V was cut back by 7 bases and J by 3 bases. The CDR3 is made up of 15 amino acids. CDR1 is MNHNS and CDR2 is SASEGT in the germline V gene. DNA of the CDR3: TGTGCCAGCAATATCGCGACAGGGGACCTCTACGAGCAGTACTTC. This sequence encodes CASNIATGDLYEQYF.